These T cell receptor beta chains were read from a single sample in a study of post-analysis software for immune sequencing data. TCRdb passed the PCR reads through MiXCR, listing each CDR3 protein once. The table includes approximately 360,000 distinct CDR3 sequences, around 33% detected once. The sequenced material came from blood. The receptors come from a girl aged 5-17 years with multiple sclerosis. Both conserved end residues are part of each CDR3. Fields, in order: V gene, clone size, CDR3 length, J gene, D gene, CDR3 protein. D genes are given only for firm matches. The size field is filled for only some rows; it gives once, few, many or a size class.

v_gene: TRBV18; abundance: -; len: 16; j_gene: TRBJ2-5; d_gene: -; CDR3aa: CASSSRVAMFQETQYF
v_gene: TRBV12-3/TRBV12-4; abundance: few; len: 14; j_gene: TRBJ1-2; d_gene: -; CDR3aa: CASIGTGDFYGYTF
v_gene: TRBV19; abundance: -; len: 15; j_gene: TRBJ2-7; d_gene: TRBD2; CDR3aa: CASRSRTSGSYEQYF
v_gene: TRBV20-1; abundance: few; len: 15; j_gene: TRBJ2-7; d_gene: -; CDR3aa: CSAIRTGDLPYEQYF
v_gene: TRBV7-2; abundance: -; len: 16; j_gene: TRBJ2-3; d_gene: TRBD2; CDR3aa: CASSSLAGASTDTQYF
v_gene: TRBV9; abundance: -; len: 18; j_gene: TRBJ2-1; d_gene: TRBD2; CDR3aa: CASSVTAGGGGSYNEQFF
v_gene: TRBV5-1; abundance: -; len: 19; j_gene: TRBJ2-5; d_gene: -; CDR3aa: CASRTRMGRGTDWKETQYF
v_gene: TRBV20-1; abundance: -; len: 13; j_gene: TRBJ2-7; d_gene: TRBD2; CDR3aa: CSASGTSSYEQYF
v_gene: TRBV12-3/TRBV12-4; abundance: few; len: 15; j_gene: TRBJ1-5; d_gene: -; CDR3aa: CASSPGGASNQPQHF
v_gene: TRBV2; abundance: few; len: 16; j_gene: TRBJ1-4; d_gene: -; CDR3aa: CASKSQGSWGNEKLFF
v_gene: TRBV6-6; abundance: few; len: 14; j_gene: TRBJ1-6; d_gene: -; CDR3aa: CASSYRGYNSPLHF
v_gene: TRBV25-1; abundance: many; len: 15; j_gene: TRBJ2-6; d_gene: -; CDR3aa: CASSEPGTGANVLTF